The rows below give T cell receptor beta chains drawn from one sample of a study of shared clonotypes between healthy human individuals. The assay was immunoSEQ multiplex PCR, and TCRdb's table has in-frame clones only and misses some. The data show about 700,000 clones, just over 90% seen once. The sample consisted of naive CD8+ T cells sorted from blood. These receptors all come from a man aged 25 to 40 in good health. Both conserved end residues are part of each CDR3. The D gene is left open where the match is weak. The size entry is marked missing in some rows and otherwise reads once, few, many or a size class.

v_gene	d_gene	len	abundance	j_gene	CDR3nt	CDR3aa
TRBV13	NA	11	NA	TRBJ2-5	TGTGCCAGCAGCTTAGCGGAGGACCAGTACTTC	CASSLAEDQYF
TRBV11-2	NA	13	NA	TRBJ2-7	TGTGCCAGCAGCTCAATCTACAACTACGAGCAGTACTTC	CASSSIYNYEQYF
TRBV13	TRBD1	14	NA	TRBJ2-7	TGTGCCAGCAGCCTTCGGACAGGGAACCACGAGCAGTACTTC	CASSLRTGNHEQYF
TRBV11-2	TRBD2	18	NA	TRBJ2-7	TGTGCCAGCAGCTTAGGCCCCCCTACAGGAGCGGGAGAATACGAGCAGTACTTC	CASSLGPPTGAGEYEQYF
TRBV19	NA	14	NA	TRBJ2-1	TGTGCCAGTAGGACGGAAAGCTCCTACAATGAGCAGTTCTTC	CASRTESSYNEQFF
TRBV27	TRBD2	19	once	TRBJ2-7	TGTGCCACCAAGATTTCGGCTACCGGGACTAGCGGGACCCCCTACGAGCAGTACTTC	CATKISATGTSGTPYEQYF
TRBV4-1	TRBD1	16	NA	TRBJ2-1	TGCGCCAGCAGCCCAAACGAACAGGGGGCCTACAATGAGCAGTTCTTC	CASSPNEQGAYNEQFF
TRBV27	NA	15	NA	TRBJ2-3	TGTGCCAGCAGACCTTCGGACAGTGCGGCAGATACGCAGTATTTT	CASRPSDSAADTQYF
TRBV7-8	NA	15	NA	TRBJ2-7	TGTGCCAGCAGCTCCACGACGGGACCCCCCTACGAGCAGTACTTC	CASSSTTGPPYEQYF
TRBV27	NA	11	NA	TRBJ2-7	TGTGCCAGCAGTAACCGCTACGAGCAGTACTTC	CASSNRYEQYF
TRBV28	NA	15	NA	TRBJ2-5	TGTGCCAGCAGTCCGGTTACAAGAGTTGAAGAGACCCAGTACTTC	CASSPVTRVEETQYF
TRBV5-6	TRBD1	12	NA	TRBJ2-4	TGTGCCAGCAGCTTAAGGACAGGAGACCAGTACTTC	CASSLRTGDQYF
TRBV9	TRBD2	17	NA	TRBJ2-1	TGTGCCAGCAGCTCTAGCGGGAGGGATAGGCCTAACAATGAGCAGTTCTTC	CASSSSGRDRPNNEQFF
TRBV7-3	TRBD2	16	NA	TRBJ2-1	TGTGCCAGCAGCATAGGACTAGCGGGAGGCGTCAATGAGCAGTTCTTC	CASSIGLAGGVNEQFF
TRBV5-1	TRBD2	15	NA	TRBJ2-7	TGCGCCAGCAGCTTGTTGCCTAGCGGGAGTTACGAGCAGTACTTC	CASSLLPSGSYEQYF
TRBV5-5	NA	15	NA	TRBJ2-1	TGTGCCAGCAGCATCAACCGGGACTCCTACAATGAGCAGTTCTTC	CASSINRDSYNEQFF
TRBV11-2	TRBD1	15	NA	TRBJ2-3	TGTGCCAGCAGCTTCGGTGGGACAGGCACAGATACGCAGTATTTT	CASSFGGTGTDTQYF
TRBV29-1	NA	12	once	TRBJ2-7	TGCAGCGTTCATTCCGGAACCTACGAGCAGTACTTC	CSVHSGTYEQYF
TRBV4-3	TRBD2	16	NA	TRBJ2-1	TGCGCCAGCAGCCAAGTGTCTAGCGGGAGGATGAATGAGCAGTTCTTC	CASSQVSSGRMNEQFF
TRBV15	TRBD2	15	NA	TRBJ2-1	TGTGCCACCAATTTGGAGCGGGATTCCTACAATGAGCAGTTCTTC	CATNLERDSYNEQFF
TRBV14	TRBD2	16	NA	TRBJ2-3	TGTGCCAGCAGCCACATAAGCGGGAGGGTCTCAGATACGCAGTATTTT	CASSHISGRVSDTQYF
TRBV18	NA	17	NA	TRBJ2-7	TGTGCCAGCTCACCAGCGTTCCGGCGGACACCCACCTACGAGCAGTACTTC	CASSPAFRRTPTYEQYF
TRBV5-4	TRBD1	15	NA	TRBJ2-7	TGTGCCAGCAGTTTGGACAGGGGGGGGTCCTACGAGCAGTACTTC	CASSLDRGGSYEQYF
TRBV4-2	NA	13	NA	TRBJ2-7	TGTGCCAGCAGCCAAAGTGGCGGCTACGAGCAGTACTTC	CASSQSGGYEQYF